The T cell receptor beta chain described here comes from a study of T cells in localized non-small cell lung cancer. The CDR3 is 14 amino acids. Germline V gene sequence: CDR1 PRHDT, CDR2 FYEKMQ (reference sequence). The trim removed 4 bases at V and 5 bases at J, leaving 5 bases unmatched. Profiled with immunoSEQ multiplex PCR; TCRdb holds only in-frame clones, not every one. The sample holds approximately 89,000 clones; around 80% are singletons and the top ten take around 21%. Study results and caveats: It was uninvolved adjacent lung that showed the highest T cell clonality, exceeding tumor. Sequencing, confined to only one tumor region, leaves heterogeneity possible.

This clone was seen a few times. Its target is not known. The rearrangement joins TRBV13 to TRBJ2-5; 9 bases match TRBD1. Sequencing was performed on PBMCs, taken before any cancer treatment. This clonotype was obtained from a man aged 40-75 years with stage II squamous cell lung carcinoma. CDR3 nucleotides: TGTGCCAGCAGCTCGACAGGGGGATTGGAGACCCAGTACTTC. Encoded protein: CASSSTGGLETQYF.